Listed below are T cell receptor beta chains from one sample, sequenced in a study of cytomegalovirus exposure and HLA in healthy donors. The repertoire was sequenced with immunoSEQ multiplex PCR; TCRdb's copy has only in-frame clones and lacks some. Here the sample spans 150,000 to 200,000 clones, almost 80% being singletons. The sample comprised PBMCs. The source of these receptors is a woman between 45 and 65 years old in good health and CMV-seropositive. CDR3s include the opening cysteine and the closing phenylalanine or tryptophan. Fields, in order: CDR3 protein, J gene, V gene.

cdr3_aa: CASSLQGGTSPFF
j_call: TRBJ2-7
v_call: TRBV7-6

cdr3_aa: CASSSRQGDYGTQYF
j_call: TRBJ2-5
v_call: TRBV5-8

cdr3_aa: CASTRLAGDEQYF
j_call: TRBJ2-7
v_call: TRBV27

cdr3_aa: CATSRDYRDTEAFF
j_call: TRBJ1-1
v_call: TRBV15

cdr3_aa: CASSRLMSNQPQHF
j_call: TRBJ1-5
v_call: TRBV6-1

cdr3_aa: CAGRVLMNTEAFF
j_call: TRBJ1-1
v_call: TRBV7-2

cdr3_aa: CASSPAGNTIYF
j_call: TRBJ1-3
v_call: TRBV18

cdr3_aa: CSAKTSGRTYF
j_call: TRBJ2-3
v_call: TRBV20-1

cdr3_aa: CASRRTSLLETQYF
j_call: TRBJ2-5
v_call: TRBV5-1

cdr3_aa: CASSVDLPGRAGSSGNTIYF
j_call: TRBJ1-3
v_call: TRBV9

cdr3_aa: CASSPRRGGGEGSYEQYF
j_call: TRBJ2-7
v_call: TRBV2

cdr3_aa: CASSQVGTSGGLSTDTQYF
j_call: TRBJ2-3
v_call: TRBV4-1

cdr3_aa: CASSLSGGPYEQYF
j_call: TRBJ2-7
v_call: TRBV7-2

cdr3_aa: CASHSTGRSSDTQYF
j_call: TRBJ2-3
v_call: TRBV28

cdr3_aa: CASSITSSGTEAFF
j_call: TRBJ1-1
v_call: TRBV7-8

cdr3_aa: CASSSDSKNSPLHF
j_call: TRBJ1-6
v_call: TRBV11-3

cdr3_aa: CASSVAASGRGDTQYF
j_call: TRBJ2-3
v_call: TRBV9

cdr3_aa: CASSSVNRGLQETQYF
j_call: TRBJ2-5
v_call: TRBV28

cdr3_aa: CASSPELAGGFGEQFF
j_call: TRBJ2-1
v_call: TRBV13

cdr3_aa: CASSYEGQGAYGYTF
j_call: TRBJ1-2
v_call: TRBV6-5

cdr3_aa: CASGSRTGGESPLHF
j_call: TRBJ1-6
v_call: TRBV2

cdr3_aa: CASSLSRGVNSPLHF
j_call: TRBJ1-6
v_call: TRBV7-2

cdr3_aa: CASSLHGSGANVLTF
j_call: TRBJ2-6
v_call: TRBV5-5

cdr3_aa: CASAPGQDYEQYF
j_call: TRBJ2-7
v_call: TRBV6-1

cdr3_aa: CASSSTRTGGNTIYF
j_call: TRBJ1-3
v_call: TRBV28

cdr3_aa: CASGEQGGDTEAFF
j_call: TRBJ1-1
v_call: TRBV5-1

cdr3_aa: CATSRGDSGYEQFF
j_call: TRBJ2-1
v_call: TRBV15

cdr3_aa: CASSRSRTGTSSSYEQYF
j_call: TRBJ2-7
v_call: TRBV7-8

cdr3_aa: CASSQITGTSGNTIYF
j_call: TRBJ1-3
v_call: TRBV4-2

cdr3_aa: CASSWKTGELNTEAFF
j_call: TRBJ1-1
v_call: TRBV19

cdr3_aa: CASSPYSNQPQHF
j_call: TRBJ1-5
v_call: TRBV18

cdr3_aa: CASSPQGRGAEQYF
j_call: TRBJ2-7
v_call: TRBV19

cdr3_aa: CASSQGPVQVAGGMEQYF
j_call: TRBJ2-7
v_call: TRBV4-1

cdr3_aa: CASSYRGREFSYEQYF
j_call: TRBJ2-7
v_call: TRBV5-4

cdr3_aa: CASSYEQLNTEAFF
j_call: TRBJ1-1
v_call: TRBV13

cdr3_aa: CASSQYTGDDEQYF
j_call: TRBJ2-7
v_call: TRBV7-8

cdr3_aa: CASSADSDTQYF
j_call: TRBJ2-3
v_call: TRBV2

cdr3_aa: CASSPGGYEQYF
j_call: TRBJ2-7
v_call: TRBV28

cdr3_aa: CASNEQGNQPQHF
j_call: TRBJ1-5
v_call: TRBV2

cdr3_aa: CATHRGDPSGANVLTF
j_call: TRBJ2-6
v_call: TRBV19

cdr3_aa: CASSQWTGDTGELFF
j_call: TRBJ2-2
v_call: TRBV4-1

cdr3_aa: CASSAGIAGANVLTF
j_call: TRBJ2-6
v_call: TRBV2

cdr3_aa: CASSYRSSGANVLTF
j_call: TRBJ2-6
v_call: TRBV4-3

cdr3_aa: CASSQEPRADTQYF
j_call: TRBJ2-3
v_call: TRBV4-1